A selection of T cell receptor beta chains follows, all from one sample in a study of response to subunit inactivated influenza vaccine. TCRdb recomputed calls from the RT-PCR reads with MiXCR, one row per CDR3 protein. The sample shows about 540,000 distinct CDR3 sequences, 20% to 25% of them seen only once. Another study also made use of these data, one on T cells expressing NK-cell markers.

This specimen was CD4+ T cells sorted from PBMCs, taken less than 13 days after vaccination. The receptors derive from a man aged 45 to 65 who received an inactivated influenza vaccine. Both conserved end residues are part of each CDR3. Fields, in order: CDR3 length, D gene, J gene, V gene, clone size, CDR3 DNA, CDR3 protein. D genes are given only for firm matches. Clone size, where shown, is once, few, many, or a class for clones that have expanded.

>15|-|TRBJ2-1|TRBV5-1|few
TGCGCCAGCAGCTTGGCCGATCGTAGTTACAATGAGCAGTTCTTC
CASSLADRSYNEQFF
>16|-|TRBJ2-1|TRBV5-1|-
TGCGCCAGCAGCTTGGGGGGGCGGCTTCCCTTAGAAGAGCAGTTCTTC
CASSLGGRLPLEEQFF
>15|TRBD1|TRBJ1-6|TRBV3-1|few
TGTGCCAGCAGCCAACGGGGACAGGGCTTTTCACCCCTCCACTTT
CASSQRGQGFSPLHF
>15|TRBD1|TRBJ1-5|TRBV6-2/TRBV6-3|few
TGTGCCAGCAGTTACCCCACAGGGGGCAATCAGCCCCAGCATTTT
CASSYPTGGNQPQHF
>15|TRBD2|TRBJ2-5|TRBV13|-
TGTGCCAGCAGCGTAACCCCTACTAGCGGAGAGACCCAGTACTTC
CASSVTPTSGETQYF
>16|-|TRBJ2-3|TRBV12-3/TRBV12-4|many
TGTGCCAGCAGTCCTTTCCCCTCCCAACGCACAGATACGCAGTATTTT
CASSPFPSQRTDTQYF
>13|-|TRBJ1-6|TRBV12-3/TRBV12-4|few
TGTGCCAGCAGTTTTTCTGGGGGGTCACCCCTCCACTTT
CASSFSGGSPLHF
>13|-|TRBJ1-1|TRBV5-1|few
TGCGCCAGCAGCTTGAAAGAAGACACTGAAGCTTTCTTT
CASSLKEDTEAFF
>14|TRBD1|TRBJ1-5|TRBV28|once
TGTGCCAGCAGTCGGACAGGGGGAGCTCAGCCCCAGCATTTT
CASSRTGGAQPQHF
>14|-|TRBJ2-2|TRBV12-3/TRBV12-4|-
TGTGCCAGCAGTTTGGGGGGGCTGAGCGGGGAGCTGTTTTTT
CASSLGGLSGELFF
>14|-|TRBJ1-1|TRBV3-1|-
TGTGCCAGCAGCCAGGCGGGGGCCGACACTGAAGCTTTCTTT
CASSQAGADTEAFF
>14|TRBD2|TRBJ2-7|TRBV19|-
TGTGCCAGTAACCCAGCGGGAGGAAGCTACGAGCAGTACTTC
CASNPAGGSYEQYF
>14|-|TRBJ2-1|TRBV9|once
TGTGCCAGCAGCGCGGGTTTATCCTACAATGAGCAGTTCTTC
CASSAGLSYNEQFF
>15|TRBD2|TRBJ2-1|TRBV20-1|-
TGCAGTGCTAGCGCCCCACTAGCGGGGAACAATGAGCAGTTCTTC
CSASAPLAGNNEQFF
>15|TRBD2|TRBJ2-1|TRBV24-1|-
TGTGCCACCAGTGATTTTCGAGGGAGGGATAATGAGCAGTTCTTC
CATSDFRGRDNEQFF
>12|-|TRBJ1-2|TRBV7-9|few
TGTGCCAGCAGCTTGGGATTTTATGGCTACACCTTC
CASSLGFYGYTF
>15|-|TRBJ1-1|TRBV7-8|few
TGTGCCAGCAGAACACCTAGGGGAAGTAGCACTGAAGCTTTCTTT
CASRTPRGSSTEAFF
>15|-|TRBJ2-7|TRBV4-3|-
TGCGCCAGCAGCCAAGATAGCAGGGGCAGCTACGAGCAGTACTTC
CASSQDSRGSYEQYF
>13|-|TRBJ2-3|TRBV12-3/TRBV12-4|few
TGTGCCAGCAGTTTGCTGGAAGGAGACACGCAGTATTTT
CASSLLEGDTQYF
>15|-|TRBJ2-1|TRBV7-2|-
TGTGCCAGCAGCTTAGATCGGCGTTCCTACAATGAGCAGTTCTTC
CASSLDRRSYNEQFF
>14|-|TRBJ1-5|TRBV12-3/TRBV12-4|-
TGTGCCAGCAGTTTTCTCGGGGTCGGGCAGCCCCAGCATTTT
CASSFLGVGQPQHF
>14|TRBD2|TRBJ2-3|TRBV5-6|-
TGTGCCAGCAGCGAAAGCGGGAGGGGTGATACGCAGTATTTT
CASSESGRGDTQYF
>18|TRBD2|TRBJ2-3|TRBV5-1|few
TGCGCCAGCAGCTTGGCCGGGCTAGCGGGAGGGTTGACAGATACGCAGTATTTT
CASSLAGLAGGLTDTQYF
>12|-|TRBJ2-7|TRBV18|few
TGTGCCAGCTCACCCGAGGGCTACGAGCAGTACTTC
CASSPEGYEQYF
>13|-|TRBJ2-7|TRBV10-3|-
TGTGCCATTAAAGGGGACGGATCCTACGAGCAGTACTTC
CAIKGDGSYEQYF
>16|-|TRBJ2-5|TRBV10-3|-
TGTGCCATCAGTGAGGCCCGAGAGGGAACTAAGAGAACCCAGTACTTC
CAISEAREGTKRTQYF
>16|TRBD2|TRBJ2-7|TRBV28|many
TGTGCCAGCAGTTTATTAGCGGGAGGGTTCATGGACGAGCAGTACTTC
CASSLLAGGFMDEQYF
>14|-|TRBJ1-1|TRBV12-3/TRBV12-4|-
TGTGCCAGCAGGGGAACAGGGATGAACACTGAAGCTTTCTTT
CASRGTGMNTEAFF
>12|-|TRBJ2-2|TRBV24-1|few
TGTGCCACCAGTGGTCGTTCCGGGGAGCTGTTTTTT
CATSGRSGELFF
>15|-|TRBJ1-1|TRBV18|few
TGTGCCAGCTCACTGACTTCCGGGACCCCCTGGGAAGCTTTCTTT
CASSLTSGTPWEAFF
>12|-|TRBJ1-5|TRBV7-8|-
TGTGCCAGCAGCTTGGTGAATCAGCCCCAGCATTTT
CASSLVNQPQHF
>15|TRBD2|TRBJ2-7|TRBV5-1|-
TGCGCCAGCAGCTTGCGGCGGGAGGGAACCTACGAGCAGTACTTC
CASSLRREGTYEQYF
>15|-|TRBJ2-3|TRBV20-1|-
TGCAGTGCCGACACTCGGGGGCTTAGCACAGATACGCAGTATTTT
CSADTRGLSTDTQYF
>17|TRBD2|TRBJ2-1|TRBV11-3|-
TGTGCCAGCAGCTTAGATCCACTAGCGGGGAGAAACAATGAGCAGTTCTTC
CASSLDPLAGRNNEQFF
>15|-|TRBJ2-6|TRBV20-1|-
TGCAGTGCTAGAGACCACCGCTCTGGGGCCAACGTCCTGACTTTC
CSARDHRSGANVLTF
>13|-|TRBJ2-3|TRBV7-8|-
TGTGCCAGCAGCAACCGGCACGGGGATACGCAGTATTTT
CASSNRHGDTQYF
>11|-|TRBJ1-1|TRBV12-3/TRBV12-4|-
TGTGCCAGCAGTCCCCGGGTTGAAGCTTTCTTT
CASSPRVEAFF
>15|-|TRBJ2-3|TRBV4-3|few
TGCGCCAGCAGCCAAGTTAGTGGGGGAGCAGATACGCAGTATTTT
CASSQVSGGADTQYF
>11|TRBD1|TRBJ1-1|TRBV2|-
TGTGCCAGCAGCCCCCAGGGGGGAGCTTTCTTT
CASSPQGGAFF
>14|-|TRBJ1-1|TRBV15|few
TGTGCCACCAGCAGAGTCGACAGGCCACAGGGAGCTTTCTTT
CATSRVDRPQGAFF
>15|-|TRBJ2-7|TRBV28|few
TGTGCCAGCAGTCCATCTGGGGGGGGCTGGTACGAGCAGTACTTC
CASSPSGGGWYEQYF
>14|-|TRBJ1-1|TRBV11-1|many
TGTGCCAGCAGCTTATCGGCCCCCAACACTGAAGCTTTCTTT
CASSLSAPNTEAFF
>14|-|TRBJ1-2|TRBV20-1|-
TGCAGTGCTAGCGGTGGGGGAGCGTTAGATGGCTACACCTTC
CSASGGGALDGYTF
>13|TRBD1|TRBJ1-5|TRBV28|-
TGTGCCAGCAGGGGGACAGGGCCCGGACGCCAGCATTTT
CASRGTGPGRQHF
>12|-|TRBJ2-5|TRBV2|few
TGTGCCAGCAGTGTTCGCAGCGAGACCCAGTACTTC
CASSVRSETQYF
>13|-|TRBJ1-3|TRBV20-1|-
TGCAGTGCTAGAGACCAAAATAAAAACACCATATATTTT
CSARDQNKNTIYF
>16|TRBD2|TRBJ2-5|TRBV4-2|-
TGTGCCAGCAGCCAAGAACTAGCGGGGTTGTCAGAGACCCAGTACTTC
CASSQELAGLSETQYF
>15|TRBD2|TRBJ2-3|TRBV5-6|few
TGTGCCAGCAGCTGGCTAGCGGGAGGTATGAATACGCAGTATTTT
CASSWLAGGMNTQYF
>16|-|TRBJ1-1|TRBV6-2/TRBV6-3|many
TGTGCCAGCAGAGCACCCACAGGGACCGGGCCCCGTGAAGCTTTCTTT
CASRAPTGTGPREAFF
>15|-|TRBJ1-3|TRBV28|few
TGTGCCAGCAGTTTATCCCCGCCGGCCGGAAACACCATATATTTT
CASSLSPPAGNTIYF
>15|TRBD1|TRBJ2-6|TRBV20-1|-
TGCAGTGCTAGCAGGGGGAGCTCTGGGGCCAACGTCCTGACTTTC
CSASRGSSGANVLTF
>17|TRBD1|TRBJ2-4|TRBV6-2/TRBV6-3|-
TGTGCCAGCAGCTGGGACAGGGAAAGGGCTGCCAAAAACATTCAGTACTTC
CASSWDRERAAKNIQYF
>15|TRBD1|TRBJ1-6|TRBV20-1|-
TGCAGTGCTAACAGGGGGAGCTCCTATAATTCACCCCTCCACTTT
CSANRGSSYNSPLHF
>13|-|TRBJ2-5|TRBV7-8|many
TGTGCCAGCAGCCTCCGACGTACAGAGACCCAGTACTTC
CASSLRRTETQYF